The rows below give T cell receptor beta chains drawn from one sample of a study of blood T cell repertoires in COVID-19. The assay was immunoSEQ multiplex PCR, and TCRdb's table has in-frame clones only and misses some. Of some 150,000 clones in the sample, 70% to 90% were seen once. Material: peripheral blood. Receptor source: a woman in her forties or fifties with acute or convalescent COVID-19. CDR3s include the opening cysteine and the closing phenylalanine or tryptophan. The D gene is left open where the match is weak. Clone size appears in some rows only: once, few, many, or a class for an expanded clone.

d_call	clone_size	v_call	j_call	cdr3_nt	cdr3_aa
-	-	TRBV5-1	TRBJ1-1	TGCGCCAGCAGCTCTCAGGGGAGCACTGAAGCTTTCTTT	CASSSQGSTEAFF
-	-	TRBV10-3	TRBJ1-6	TGTGCCATCAGTGAGGAGGATTCACCCCTCCACTTT	CAISEEDSPLHF
-	-	TRBV7-8	TRBJ1-2	TGTGCCAGCAGCTTTATCCAGTATGGCTACACCTTC	CASSFIQYGYTF
-	-	TRBV9	TRBJ1-5	TGTGCCAGCAGCGTAGCGGCAGGGCCCCAGCCCCAGCATTTT	CASSVAAGPQPQHF
-	-	TRBV2	TRBJ2-3	TGTGCCAGCACCTACACAGATACGCAGTATTTT	CASTYTDTQYF
-	-	TRBV12-3/TRBV12-4	TRBJ1-6	TGTGCCAGCCCAATCCAGGGGCATTCACCCCTCCACTTT	CASPIQGHSPLHF
-	-	TRBV9	TRBJ2-3	TGTGCCAGCAGCGTACTTTTCACAGATACGCAGTATTTT	CASSVLFTDTQYF
-	once	TRBV7-2	TRBJ1-6	TGTGCCAGCAGTGAAAATACAGTTGTCACCCTCCACTTT	CASSENTVVTLHF
TRBD1	-	TRBV3-1/TRBV3-2	TRBJ1-2	TGTGCCAGCAGCCAAGATCTGGACAGGGACTATGGCTACACCTTC	CASSQDLDRDYGYTF
-	-	TRBV25-1	TRBJ2-3	TGTGCCAGCAGCTTAACGGGTTCTAGCACAGATACGCAGTATTTT	CASSLTGSSTDTQYF
-	-	TRBV27	TRBJ2-7	TGTGCCAGCAGTTTATCGTATAACAGGGTCTACGAGCAGTACTTC	CASSLSYNRVYEQYF
TRBD1	-	TRBV9	TRBJ1-4	TGTGCCAGCAGCGTAGCTCAGGGGGGACAGGGAGAAAAACTGTTTTTT	CASSVAQGGQGEKLFF
TRBD1	-	TRBV7-9	TRBJ1-1	TGTGCCAGCAGCGTCCTTTTCGGGACAGCTAATACCACTGAAGCTTTCTTT	CASSVLFGTANTTEAFF
TRBD2	-	TRBV6-1	TRBJ2-1	TGTGCCAGCAGTGACCGCCAGGGGCGCTCTAGCGGGGGATACAATGAGCAGTTCTTC	CASSDRQGRSSGGYNEQFF
-	-	TRBV5-1	TRBJ1-1	TGCGCCAGCAGCCCGGAGGGGGGGATCACTGAAGCTTTCTTT	CASSPEGGITEAFF
-	-	TRBV6-6	TRBJ2-2	TGTGCCAGCAGTTTCCTAACCGGGGAGCTGTTTTTT	CASSFLTGELFF
TRBD1	-	TRBV2	TRBJ1-3	TGTGCCAGCAGCGGATGGACAGGGGGATCTGGAAACACCATATATTTT	CASSGWTGGSGNTIYF
TRBD1	-	TRBV28	TRBJ1-1	TGTGCCAGCAGTAGCACCGGACAGGGTGGATATCTCACTGAAGCTTTCTTT	CASSSTGQGGYLTEAFF
-	-	TRBV9	TRBJ1-4	TGTGCCAGCAGCCTTCGGGATGCAACTAATGAAAAACTGTTTTTT	CASSLRDATNEKLFF
TRBD2	-	TRBV4-2	TRBJ2-3	TGTGCCAGCAGCCAAGAAGGGGAGCGGGGGGGCTCGTCAGATACGCAGTATTTT	CASSQEGERGGSSDTQYF
TRBD1	-	TRBV7-2	TRBJ1-5	TGTGCCAGCAGCTTAGTTAGGGACAGCCTAACCAATCAGCCCCAGCATTTT	CASSLVRDSLTNQPQHF
-	-	TRBV4-3	TRBJ1-6	TGCGCCAGCAGCCGTAGTAGACAGTTCTCACCCCTCCACTTT	CASSRSRQFSPLHF
-	-	TRBV5-5	TRBJ1-4	TGTGCCAGCAGCCCGACAACAACTAATGAAAAACTGTTTTTT	CASSPTTTNEKLFF
TRBD1	-	TRBV27	TRBJ2-1	TGTGCCAGCAGTTTCGGGACAGGGGGCAATGAGCAGTTCTTC	CASSFGTGGNEQFF
TRBD2	-	TRBV30	TRBJ2-1	TGTGCCTGGAGTGGACTAGCGGGGGGCGGGAATGAGCAGTTCTTC	CAWSGLAGGGNEQFF
-	-	TRBV30	TRBJ2-3	TGTGCCTGGAGTGGTGGCCTATCAGGAACAGATACGCAGTATTTT	CAWSGGLSGTDTQYF
TRBD1	-	TRBV5-1	TRBJ1-6	TGCGCCAGCAGCCCTGGACAGGGGGATTCACCCCTCCACTTT	CASSPGQGDSPLHF
TRBD1	few	TRBV2	TRBJ1-5	TGTGCCAGCAGCGGGAGCAGGGGGCTCCAGCATTTT	CASSGSRGLQHF
-	-	TRBV6-5	TRBJ1-2	TGTGCCAGCACCCCCCTCAAGGGGAAGAACTATGGCTACACCTTC	CASTPLKGKNYGYTF
-	-	TRBV6-2/TRBV6-3	TRBJ2-3	TGTGCCAGCAGTTACGGCAGAAGTTACACAGATACGCAGTATTTT	CASSYGRSYTDTQYF
-	once	TRBV2	TRBJ1-1	TGTGCCAGCAGACCCATGACAAACACTGAAGCTTTCTTT	CASRPMTNTEAFF
-	few	TRBV28	TRBJ1-1	TGTGCCAGCAGTTTGTTAAAGAACACTGAAGCTTTCTTT	CASSLLKNTEAFF
-	-	TRBV12-3/TRBV12-4	TRBJ1-2	TGTGCCAGCAGCTCTGGCCGCTATGGCTACACCTTC	CASSSGRYGYTF
-	-	TRBV7-8	TRBJ1-1	TGTGCCAGCAGCAATCAGGGTAGCATGAACACTGAAGCTTTCTTT	CASSNQGSMNTEAFF
TRBD1	-	TRBV19	TRBJ2-5	TGTGCCAGTAGTCCATGGACAGGGCAGCAAGAGACCCAGTACTTC	CASSPWTGQQETQYF
-	-	TRBV6-2/TRBV6-3	TRBJ1-1	TGTGCCAGCAGTTACCTCGGGGTCGGGAACACTGAAGCTTTCTTT	CASSYLGVGNTEAFF
-	-	TRBV5-6	TRBJ2-1	TGTGCCAGCAGCTTGCTGGGTCAACTAGCCACGGGCAATGAGCAGTTCTTC	CASSLLGQLATGNEQFF
-	-	TRBV6-6	TRBJ1-3	TGTGCCAGCAGTGGAGGGATCCACTCTGGAAACACCATATATTTT	CASSGGIHSGNTIYF
-	-	TRBV19	TRBJ1-2	TGTGCCAGTAGTATAGGAAGGAGTACTAACTATGGCTACACCTTC	CASSIGRSTNYGYTF
-	few	TRBV6-2/TRBV6-3	TRBJ1-1	TGTGCCAGCAGTAATAACAGGAATATGAACACTGAAGCTTTCTTT	CASSNNRNMNTEAFF
-	-	TRBV9	TRBJ1-2	TGTGCCAGCAGCGAGATCCTACAGGTTGGGGCAAACTATGGCTACACCTTC	CASSEILQVGANYGYTF
-	few	TRBV12-3/TRBV12-4	TRBJ1-4	TGTGCCAGCTCCATTGCAACTAATGAAAAACTGTTTTTT	CASSIATNEKLFF
TRBD1	-	TRBV12-3/TRBV12-4	TRBJ1-5	TGTGCCAGCAGGGGGACAGATCAGCCCCAGCATTTT	CASRGTDQPQHF
-	-	TRBV28	TRBJ1-1	TGTGCCAGCAGTAAGCAACTGGGCCCTGAAGCTTTCTTT	CASSKQLGPEAFF
TRBD1	-	TRBV7-2	TRBJ1-5	TGTGCCAGCAGCCGCACAGGGGGTGAACAGCCCCAGCATTTT	CASSRTGGEQPQHF
-	-	TRBV19	TRBJ1-3	TGTGCCAGTAGTCTGGGGGCCTCTGGAAACACCATATATTTT	CASSLGASGNTIYF
-	-	TRBV21-1	TRBJ1-5	TGTGCCAGCAGCAAATGTAGCCTCGGGACAGCCCCTCCGAGCAATCAGCCCCAGCATTTT	CASSKCSLGTAPPSNQPQHF
TRBD1	-	TRBV2	TRBJ1-5	TGTGCCAGCCGACCCCCCGGGACAGGGGGCAGTTATAGCAATCAGCCCCAGCATTTT	CASRPPGTGGSYSNQPQHF
-	-	TRBV18	TRBJ2-3	TGTGCCAGCTCACCAAAAGGGGATCGGCCAGATACGCAGTATTTT	CASSPKGDRPDTQYF
-	-	TRBV28	TRBJ1-2	TGTGCCAGCAGTAATCAGGGGCCCGGCTACACCTTC	CASSNQGPGYTF
-	-	TRBV7-2	TRBJ1-5	TGTGCCAGCAGCTCGAGAACGGGGATCAATCAGCCCCAGCATTTT	CASSSRTGINQPQHF
TRBD1	-	TRBV18	TRBJ1-4	TGTGCCAGCTCCCAGGGGGCCACTAATGAAAAACTGTTTTTT	CASSQGATNEKLFF
TRBD1	-	TRBV3-1/TRBV3-2	TRBJ2-2	TGTGCCAGCAGCCGCCCCGACAGGGGGAACACCGGGGAGCTGTTTTTT	CASSRPDRGNTGELFF
-	-	TRBV7-8	TRBJ1-5	TGTGCCAGCAGCTTATCAGTGCAACAGCCCCAGCATTTT	CASSLSVQQPQHF